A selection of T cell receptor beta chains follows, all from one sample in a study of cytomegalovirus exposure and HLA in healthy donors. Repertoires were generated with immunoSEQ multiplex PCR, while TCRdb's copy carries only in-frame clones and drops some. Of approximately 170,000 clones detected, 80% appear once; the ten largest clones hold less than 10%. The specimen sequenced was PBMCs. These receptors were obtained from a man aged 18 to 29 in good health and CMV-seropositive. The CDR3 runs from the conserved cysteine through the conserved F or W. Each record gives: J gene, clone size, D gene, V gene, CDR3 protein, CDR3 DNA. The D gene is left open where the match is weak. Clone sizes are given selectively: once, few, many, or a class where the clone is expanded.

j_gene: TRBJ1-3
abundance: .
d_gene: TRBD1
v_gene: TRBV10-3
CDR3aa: CAISESEGDRTIYF
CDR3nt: TGTGCCATCAGTGAGTCAGAGGGGGACAGGACCATATATTTT

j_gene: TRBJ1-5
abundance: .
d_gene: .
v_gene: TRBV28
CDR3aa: CASSTGGLLRDQPQHF
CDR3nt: TGTGCCAGCAGTACGGGGGGGCTTTTGCGGGATCAGCCCCAGCATTTT

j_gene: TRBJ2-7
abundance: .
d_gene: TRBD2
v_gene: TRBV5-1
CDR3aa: CASSFGLASNEQYF
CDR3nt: TGCGCCAGCAGCTTCGGACTAGCCTCCAACGAGCAGTACTTC

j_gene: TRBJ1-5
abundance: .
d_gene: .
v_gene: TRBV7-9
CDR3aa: CASSVTNQPQHF
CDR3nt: TGTGCCAGCAGCGTAACTAATCAGCCCCAGCATTTT

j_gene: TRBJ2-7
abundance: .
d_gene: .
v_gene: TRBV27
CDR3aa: CASSLSQGLPYEQYF
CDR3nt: TGTGCCAGCAGCCTTAGCCAGGGGCTTCCCTACGAGCAGTACTTC

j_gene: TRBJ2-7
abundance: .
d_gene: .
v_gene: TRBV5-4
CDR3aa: CASSPGVPGGVHEQYF
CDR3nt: TGTGCCAGCAGCCCAGGGGTGCCGGGAGGCGTCCACGAGCAGTACTTC

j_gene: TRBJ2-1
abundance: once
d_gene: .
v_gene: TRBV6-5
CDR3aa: CASVGTYNEQFF
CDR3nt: TGTGCCAGTGTCGGGACTTACAATGAGCAGTTCTTC

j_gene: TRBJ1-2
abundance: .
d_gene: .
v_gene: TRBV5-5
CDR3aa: CASSAEQHINYGYTF
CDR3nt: TGTGCCAGCAGCGCAGAACAACATATTAACTATGGCTACACCTTC

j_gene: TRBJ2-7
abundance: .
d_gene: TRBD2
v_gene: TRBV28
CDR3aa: CASRGGYEQYF
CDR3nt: TGTGCCAGCAGGGGAGGGTACGAGCAGTACTTC

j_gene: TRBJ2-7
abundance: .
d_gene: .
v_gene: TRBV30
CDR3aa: CAWSIVGSGDEQYF
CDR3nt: TGTGCCTGGAGTATCGTAGGATCAGGGGACGAGCAGTACTTC

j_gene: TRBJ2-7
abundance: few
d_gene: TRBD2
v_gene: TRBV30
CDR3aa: CAWSSQGGYEQYF
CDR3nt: TGTGCCTGGAGTTCCCAGGGAGGGTACGAGCAGTACTTC

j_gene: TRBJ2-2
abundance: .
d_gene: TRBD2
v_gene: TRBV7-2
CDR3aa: CASSYRSGIDTGELFF
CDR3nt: TGTGCCAGCAGCTACCGTAGCGGGATCGACACCGGGGAGCTGTTTTTT

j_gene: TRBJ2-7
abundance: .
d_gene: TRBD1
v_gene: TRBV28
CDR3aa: CATSDRVYSEQYF
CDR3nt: TGTGCCACCTCGGACAGGGTTTACTCCGAGCAGTACTTC

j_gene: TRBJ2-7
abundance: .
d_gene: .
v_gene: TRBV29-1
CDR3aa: CSASGGSYEQYF
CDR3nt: TGCAGCGCTTCCGGGGGCTCCTACGAGCAGTACTTC

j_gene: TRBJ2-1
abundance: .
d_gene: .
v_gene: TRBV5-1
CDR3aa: CASSLTSYNEQFF
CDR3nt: TGCGCCAGCAGCTTGACATCGTACAATGAGCAGTTCTTC

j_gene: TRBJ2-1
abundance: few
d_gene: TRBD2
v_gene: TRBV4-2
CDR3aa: CASSPEGLAGEMYEQFF
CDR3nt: TGTGCCAGCAGTCCCGAGGGACTAGCGGGAGAAATGTATGAGCAGTTCTTC

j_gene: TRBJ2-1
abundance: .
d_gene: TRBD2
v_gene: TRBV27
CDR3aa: CASIPREGLYNEQFF
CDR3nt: TGTGCCAGCATTCCCCGGGAGGGCCTTTACAATGAGCAGTTCTTC

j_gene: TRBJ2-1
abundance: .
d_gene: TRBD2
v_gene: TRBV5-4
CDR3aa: CASSPYSGSDNEQFF
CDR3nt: TGTGCCAGCAGCCCCTATAGCGGGAGCGACAATGAGCAGTTCTTC

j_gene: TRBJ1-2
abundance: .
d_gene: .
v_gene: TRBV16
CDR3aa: CASSQLVPEPIYGYTF
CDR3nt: TGTGCCAGCAGCCAATTGGTACCAGAACCCATCTATGGCTACACCTTC

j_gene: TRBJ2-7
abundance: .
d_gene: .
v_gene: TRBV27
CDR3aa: CASSLLARVPEQYF
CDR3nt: TGTGCCAGCAGTTTATTAGCCAGGGTGCCCGAGCAGTACTTC

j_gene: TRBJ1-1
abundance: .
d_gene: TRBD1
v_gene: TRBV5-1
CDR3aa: CASSLWAQGALNTEAFF
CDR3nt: TGCGCCAGCAGCTTGTGGGCACAGGGGGCTCTCAACACTGAAGCTTTCTTT

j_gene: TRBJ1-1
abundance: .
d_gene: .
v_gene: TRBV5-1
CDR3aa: CASSLNPDGTRSDSEAFF
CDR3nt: TGCGCCAGCAGCTTAAACCCGGACGGGACTCGAAGTGACTCTGAAGCTTTCTTT

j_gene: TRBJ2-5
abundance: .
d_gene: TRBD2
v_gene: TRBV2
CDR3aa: CARMGLASETQYF
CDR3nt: TGTGCCAGAATGGGACTAGCAAGTGAGACCCAGTACTTC

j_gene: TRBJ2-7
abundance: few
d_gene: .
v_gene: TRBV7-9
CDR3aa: CASSLIVSGVYEQYF
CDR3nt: TGTGCCAGCAGCTTAATCGTCTCAGGGGTGTACGAGCAGTACTTC

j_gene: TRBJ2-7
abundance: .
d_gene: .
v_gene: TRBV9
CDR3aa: CASSVSGNPLEQYF
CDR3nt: TGTGCCAGCAGCGTATCAGGGAACCCCCTCGAGCAGTACTTC

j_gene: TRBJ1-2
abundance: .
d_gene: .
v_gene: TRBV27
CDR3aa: CASSSGGLPYGYTF
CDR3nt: TGTGCCAGCAGTTCCGGGGGTCTACCTTATGGCTACACCTTC

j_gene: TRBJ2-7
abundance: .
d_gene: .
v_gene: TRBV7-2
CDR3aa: CASSPQGAYEQYF
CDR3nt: TGTGCCAGCAGCCCGCAAGGAGCCTACGAGCAGTACTTC

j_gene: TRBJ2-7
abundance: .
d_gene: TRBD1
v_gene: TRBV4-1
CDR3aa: CASSQASGQASYEQYF
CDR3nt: TGCGCCAGCAGCCAAGCCTCCGGACAGGCCTCCTACGAGCAGTACTTC

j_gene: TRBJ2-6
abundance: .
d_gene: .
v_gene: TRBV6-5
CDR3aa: CASIGPGSGANVLTF
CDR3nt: TGTGCCAGCATTGGCCCGGGCTCTGGGGCCAACGTCCTGACTTTC

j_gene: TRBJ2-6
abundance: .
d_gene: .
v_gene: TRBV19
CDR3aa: CASSPLISGANVLTF
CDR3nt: TGTGCCAGTAGTCCCCTTATCTCTGGGGCCAACGTCCTGACTTTC

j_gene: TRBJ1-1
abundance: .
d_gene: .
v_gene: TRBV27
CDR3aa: CASNPLGENTEAFF
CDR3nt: TGTGCCAGCAACCCTCTAGGGGAAAACACTGAAGCTTTCTTT

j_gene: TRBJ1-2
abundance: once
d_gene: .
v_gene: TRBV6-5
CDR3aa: CASSMNRRGDYGYTF
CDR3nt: TGTGCCAGCAGCATGAACCGTCGGGGGGACTATGGCTACACCTTC

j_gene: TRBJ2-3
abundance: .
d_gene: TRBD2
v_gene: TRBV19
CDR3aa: CASRTTSGRAGDTQYF
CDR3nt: TGTGCCAGTAGGACGACTAGCGGGAGGGCCGGGGATACGCAGTATTTT

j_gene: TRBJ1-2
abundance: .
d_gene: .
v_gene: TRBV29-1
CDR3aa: CSVDEQNYGYTF
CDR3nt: TGCAGCGTTGACGAACAGAACTATGGCTACACCTTC

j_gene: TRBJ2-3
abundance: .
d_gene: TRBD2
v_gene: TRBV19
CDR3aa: CASNSGITDTQYF
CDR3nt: TGTGCCAGTAATAGCGGGATCACAGATACGCAGTATTTT

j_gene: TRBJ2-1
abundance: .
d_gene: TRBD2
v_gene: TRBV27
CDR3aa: CASRSPGLVPYNEQFF
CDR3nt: TGTGCCAGCAGATCGCCAGGACTAGTCCCCTACAATGAGCAGTTCTTC

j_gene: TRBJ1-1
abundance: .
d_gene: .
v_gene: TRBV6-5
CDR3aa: CASSYSMSLTEAFF
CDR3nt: TGTGCCAGCAGTTACTCAATGTCCTTAACTGAAGCTTTCTTT

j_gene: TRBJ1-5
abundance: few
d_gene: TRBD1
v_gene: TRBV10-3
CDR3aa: CAISEQGDSGSHQPQHF
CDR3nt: TGTGCCATCAGTGAACAGGGGGACAGCGGGTCCCATCAGCCCCAGCATTTT

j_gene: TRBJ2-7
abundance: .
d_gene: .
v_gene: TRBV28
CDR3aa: CASSFPGDEQYF
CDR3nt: TGTGCCAGCAGTTTCCCGGGGGACGAGCAGTACTTC

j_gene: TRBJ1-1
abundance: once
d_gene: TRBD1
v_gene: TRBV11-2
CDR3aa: CASSSWTGKNTEAFF
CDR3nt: TGTGCCAGCAGCTCATGGACAGGGAAAAACACTGAAGCTTTCTTT

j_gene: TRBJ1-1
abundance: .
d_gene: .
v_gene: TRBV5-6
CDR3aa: CASSLERAAGTEAFF
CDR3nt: TGTGCCAGCAGCTTGGAAAGGGCAGCGGGAACTGAAGCTTTCTTT

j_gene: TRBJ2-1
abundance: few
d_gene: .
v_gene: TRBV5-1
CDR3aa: CASSLAWGGGIYNEQFF
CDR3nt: TGCGCCAGCAGCTTGGCGTGGGGGGGCGGGATTTACAATGAGCAGTTCTTC

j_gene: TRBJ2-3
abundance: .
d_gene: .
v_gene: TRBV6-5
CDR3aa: CASRPVGALRDTQYF
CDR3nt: TGTGCCAGCAGGCCCGTGGGGGCTTTGAGAGATACGCAGTATTTT

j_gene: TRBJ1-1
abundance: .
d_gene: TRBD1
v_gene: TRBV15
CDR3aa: CATSRDRGMNTEAFF
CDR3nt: TGTGCCACCAGCAGGGACAGGGGTATGAACACTGAAGCTTTCTTT

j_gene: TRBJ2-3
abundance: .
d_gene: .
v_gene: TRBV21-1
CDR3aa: CASSKYPLGGKETDTQYF
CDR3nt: TGTGCCAGCAGCAAATACCCGCTGGGCGGGAAGGAAACAGATACGCAGTATTTT

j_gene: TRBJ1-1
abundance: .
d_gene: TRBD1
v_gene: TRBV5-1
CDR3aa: CTSSSGTGAGKTEAFF
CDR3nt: TGCACCAGCAGCTCCGGGACAGGGGCTGGTAAGACTGAAGCTTTCTTT

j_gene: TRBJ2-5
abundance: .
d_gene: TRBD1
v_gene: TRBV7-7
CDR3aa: CASSPRGQGSFQETQYF
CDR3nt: TGTGCCAGCAGCCCCCGTGGACAGGGGTCGTTCCAAGAGACCCAGTACTTC

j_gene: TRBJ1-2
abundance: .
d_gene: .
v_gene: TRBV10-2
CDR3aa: CASSETTGSRTF
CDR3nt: TGCGCCAGCAGTGAAACTACAGGATCGCGGACCTTC

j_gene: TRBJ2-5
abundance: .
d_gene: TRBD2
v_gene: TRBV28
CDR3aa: CASSPRGSGSRETQYF
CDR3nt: TGTGCCAGCAGTCCCCGGGGTAGCGGGAGTAGAGAGACCCAGTACTTC

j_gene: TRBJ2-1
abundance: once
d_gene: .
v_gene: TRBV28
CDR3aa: CASSPRLINEQFF
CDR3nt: TGTGCCAGCAGTCCTCGACTAATCAATGAGCAGTTCTTC

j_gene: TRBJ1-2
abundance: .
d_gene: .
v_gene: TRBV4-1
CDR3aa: CASSQTQGYYGYTF
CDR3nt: TGCGCCAGCAGCCAAACCCAGGGGTACTATGGCTACACCTTC

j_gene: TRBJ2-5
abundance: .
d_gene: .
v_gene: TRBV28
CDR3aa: CASCEGGDQETQYF
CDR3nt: TGTGCCAGCTGCGAGGGCGGGGACCAAGAGACCCAGTACTTC